This passage covers 9 T cell receptor beta chains from one sample sequenced in a study of CD8+ T cells in alopecia areata. Sequencing templates came from extracted RNA that was reverse transcribed into cDNA. Sequencing was performed with immunoSEQ multiplex PCR; in TCRdb, only in-frame clones are kept and a portion is missing. The repertoire holds about 120,000 clones, with 47% as singletons. The sample was NKG2D-low CD8+ T cells sorted from blood. The receptors shown here come from a human donor with alopecia areata.

V is TRBV4-1 and J is TRBJ2-2; a weak D match, TRBD2 (6 bases). The CDR3 extends over 14 amino acids. The germline V gene has CDR1 MGHRA and CDR2 YSYEKL. Trimming left V 2 bases short and J 4 bases short, with 8 bases between. The CDR3 loop is CASSQLLATGELFF. Written as DNA, the CDR3 is TGCGCCAGCAGCCAACTACTAGCCACCGGGGAGCTGTTTTTT.

The table lists this clone with a count of one. The chain is built from TRBV30 and TRBJ1-4; D is ambiguous. The CDR3 is 12 amino acids. Trimming shortened V by 1 base and J by 11 bases, and 11 bases separated the two germline ends. The germline CDR1 and CDR2 sequences are GTSNPN and SVGIG (reference sequence). The CDR3 reads CAWSGPEEKLFF. CDR3 nucleotide sequence: TGTGCCTGGAGTGGGCCCGAAGAGAAACTGTTTTTT.

The chain employs TRBV5-6 and TRBJ2-7, with D possibly matching TRBD2 (6 bases). CDR1 SGHDT and CDR2 YYEEEE come from the germline V gene. Between the trimmed V and J ends, which lost 2 bases and 0 bases, there was a span of 15 bases. The CDR3 consists of 16 residues. CDR3 in amino acids: CASSLYRDSSSYEQYF. The CDR3 DNA follows: TGTGCCAGCAGCTTATACCGGGACTCTAGCTCCTACGAGCAGTACTTC.

This clone was picked up one time. J is TRBJ1-1 and V is TRBV30, with D unresolved. The CDR3 length is 12 residues. Per the germline V gene, CDR1 is GTSNPN and CDR2 is SVGIG (reference sequence). V lost 3 bases, J lost 4 bases, and 9 bases lay in between. CDR3 in DNA: TGTGCCTGGAGCCGAAAGGGCACTGAAGCTTTCTTT. Protein: CAWSRKGTEAFF.

The chain employs TRBV7-2 and TRBJ2-7; 8 bases agree with TRBD2. CDR3 length: 14 amino acids. Germline-derived CDR1 and CDR2 are SGHTA and FQGNSA. The V and J ends lost 1 base and 3 bases, in that order; junction bases with no gene match: 2. The CDR3 DNA follows: TGTGCCAGCAGCTTAGTCGGGACTAGCTACGAGCAGTACTTC. This encodes CASSLVGTSYEQYF.

This clone was picked up a small number of times. This chain joins TRBV29-1 and TRBJ2-5; possible D gene TRBD2, 5 bases. Germline V lookup: CDR1 SQVTM, CDR2 ANQGSEA. The V end was cut by 4 bases, the J end by 5 bases, with 11 bases between. This CDR3 region has 12 residues. The chain's CDR3 is CSVGGVVETQYF. DNA for the CDR3: TGCAGCGTTGGGGGAGTAGTCGAGACCCAGTACTTC.

This clone came up a few times. The chain links TRBV29-1 to TRBJ2-3; the D is unclear. Germline V gives CDR1 SQVTM, CDR2 ANQGSEA. The CDR3 runs to 13 residues. Trimming stripped 6 bases from V and 0 bases from J, with 10 bases between. As DNA, the CDR3 is TGCAGCGTCGCACCCAGGAGCACAGATACGCAGTATTTT. Its translation is CSVAPRSTDTQYF.

This clone was seen once. The gene calls are TRBV29-1 and TRBJ1-2; D is unresolved. Looked up from germline, CDR1 is SQVTM and CDR2 is ANQGSEA. The CDR3 contains 12 residues. V was clipped by 6 bases and J by 7 bases, with 15 bases between them. The chain's CDR3 is CSVDRRMGGYTF. The CDR3 coding sequence is TGCAGCGTCGACCGTAGGATGGGTGGCTACACCTTC.

V usage is TRBV7-7 and J usage is TRBJ2-5, with 12 nucleotides matching TRBD1. Trimming cost V 3 bases and J 5 bases; bases outside gene matches: 4. Germline V gene lookup returns CDR1 SSHAT and CDR2 FNYEAQ (reference sequence). The CDR3 spans 15 residues. Written as DNA, the CDR3 is TGTGCCAGCAGCTTCGGGACAGGGGGCTTTGAGACCCAGTACTTC. Its translation is CASSFGTGGFETQYF. Full variable domain (missing parts from reference TRBV7-7 and TRBJ2-5): GAGVSQSPRYKVTKRGQDVTLRCDPISSHATLYWYQQALGQGPEFLTYFNYEAQPDKSGLPSDRFSAERPEGSISTLTIQRTEQRDSAMYRCASSFGTGGFETQYFGPGTRLLVL.